This passage covers 14 T cell receptor beta chains from one sample sequenced in a study of type 1 regulatory T cells. These receptors' targets are unknown. TCRdb re-analysed the reads in MiXCR, keeping a single row per CDR3 protein. The table shows tens of thousands of distinct CDR3 sequences, with approximately 60% occurring only once. Sequencing was carried out using cultured non-Tr1 T cells, either the whole culture or a sorted T cell fraction (not recorded which). These receptor sequences come from a human donor in good health.

This chain joins TRBV7-2 and TRBJ1-2; 9 nucleotides align to TRBD1. From germline, CDR1 is SGHTA and CDR2 FQGNSA. V was clipped by 5 bases and J by 4 bases; unmatched bases: 11. This CDR3 contains 16 residues. For the CDR3, the DNA is TGTGCCAGCAGCGCTGGACCCGGGACAGGGTTCTATGGCTACACCTTC. It encodes CASSAGPGTGFYGYTF.

This clonotype was found a few times. The J gene is TRBJ2-5, the V gene TRBV12-3 or TRBV12-4; 7 bases are a match to TRBD1. The CDR3 totals 14 residues. Unmatched junction bases numbered 9, after V lost 6 bases and J lost 5 bases. The CDR3 protein is CASRSTGNGETQYF. The CDR3 DNA is TGTGCCAGCAGGTCGACAGGGAATGGTGAGACCCAGTACTTC.

The genes are TRBV5-1 and TRBJ2-1, with unresolved D. V was cut by 3 bases and J by 4 bases, with 8 bases left in between. CDR1 and CDR2 from the germline V gene are SGHRS and YFSETQ. CDR3 length: 13 amino acids. The CDR3 region has the DNA TGCGCCAGCAGCTCGCTCATATACAATGAGCAGTTCTTC. This translates into CASSSLIYNEQFF.

This clonotype was detected a few times. The CDR3 DNA reads as TGTGCCAGCAGCGTACTCGGGACTAGCGGGAGGACTTTGTTCTTC. Protein sequence: CASSVLGTSGRTLFF. The gene calls are TRBV5-5 and TRBJ2-1; 15 bases line up with TRBD2. The V segment lost 4 bases and the J segment 15 bases; nucleotides outside the gene matches: 11. CDR1 and CDR2 (germline): SGHKS, YYEKEE (reference sequence). CDR3 size: 15 residues. The variable domain in full, with the rest retrieved from reference TRBV5-5 and TRBJ2-1, is DAGVTQSPTHLIKTRGQQVTLRCSPISGHKSVSWYQQVLGQGPQFIFQYYEKEERGRGNFPDRFSARQFPNYSSELNVNALLLGDSALYLCASSVLGTSGRTLFFGPGTRLTVL.

V gene TRBV5-1 combines with J gene TRBJ2-4; unclear D gene. CDR3 length: 15 residues. V was cut by 4 bases and J by 1 base, with 12 bases left in between. Germline V gives CDR1 SGHRS, CDR2 YFSETQ. CDR3 DNA: TGCGCCAGCAGCGAGGAGCGTACTGCCAAAAACATTCAGTACTTC. Translation gives CASSEERTAKNIQYF. Complete variable domain (other parts from reference TRBV5-1 and TRBJ2-4): KAGVTQTPRYLIKTRGQQVTLSCSPISGHRSVSWYQQTPGQGLQFLFEYFSETQRNKGNFPGRFSGRQFSNSRSEMNVSTLELGDSALYLCASSEERTAKNIQYFGAGTRLSVL.

The rearrangement joins TRBV30 to TRBJ2-5; TRBD2 might be the D (7 bases). The ends were cut back, 2 bases at V and 1 base at J, with 14 bases in the middle. Germline CDR1 reads GTSNPN; CDR2 reads SVGIG (reference sequence). The CDR3 extends over 15 amino acids. CDR3 loop: CAWSRGGVPQETQYF. The CDR3 bases are TGTGCCTGGAGTCGAGGGGGGGTACCCCAAGAGACCCAGTACTTC.

The chain links TRBV7-9 to TRBJ2-1, with TRBD2 matching over 8 bases. This CDR3 contains 12 residues. CDR1 SEHNR and CDR2 FQNEAQ come from the germline V gene (reference sequence). V shed 1 base and J 14 bases; nucleotides not matched to a gene: 4. The CDR3: CASSLEAGVEFF. The CDR3 DNA reads TGTGCCAGCAGCTTAGAAGCGGGAGTTGAGTTCTTC.

There are a few counts of this clonotype. The gene calls are TRBV6-6 and TRBJ2-7; D possibly corresponds to TRBD1 (6 bases). V dropped 4 bases and J dropped 3 bases, with 16 bases sitting between them. The germline V gene encodes CDR1 MNHNY and CDR2 SVGAGI (reference sequence). This CDR3 has 15 amino acids. CDR3 sequence reads: CASSSTGTPFYEQYF. CDR3 DNA sequence: TGTGCCAGCAGTTCGACCGGGACACCCTTCTACGAGCAGTACTTC.

The J gene is TRBJ1-6, the V gene TRBV4-1; TRBD1 aligns across 7 bases. This CDR3 has 15 residues. CDR1 MGHRA and CDR2 YSYEKL come from the germline V gene. V was pared by 7 bases and J by 7 bases, with 10 bases of the junction left unmatched. The CDR3 nucleotides read TGCGCCAGCACCCCCCGGGACAGCCAAAATTCACCCCTCCACTTT. Protein product: CASTPRDSQNSPLHF.

CDR3 amino acids: CASSYGGGTTNEKLFF. The CDR3, as DNA: TGTGCCAGCAGTTACGGTGGCGGGACAACTAATGAAAAACTGTTTTTT. The J gene is TRBJ1-4, the V gene TRBV6-6; D ambiguous. Germline V gene sequence: CDR1 MNHNY, CDR2 SVGAGI (reference sequence). This CDR3 comprises 16 residues. V lost 2 bases and J lost 0, with 10 bases in between.

Of note for this clonotype: The DNA is left out, because the CDR3 cannot be placed on it with certainty; the CDR3 is given as TCRdb lists it. The CDR3: CASCASRRTISGAYSSTDTQYF. V and J are TRBV6-1 and TRBJ2-3; whether TRBD2, the table's D call, matches the DNA was not checked. Including both end residues, the CDR3 is 22 amino acids long. From germline, CDR1 is MNHNS and CDR2 SASEGT.

A word on this clonotype: A junction end diverges from the germline sequence, so it may reflect a read error. The gene calls are TRBV12-3 or TRBV12-4 and TRBJ2-7, with D unresolved. The CDR3 has 15 residues. CDR3: CASSPRHSSSYGQYF. DNA for the CDR3: TGTGCCAGCAGTCCCCGACATTCGTCCTCCTACGGGCAGTACTTC.

The genes are TRBV5-6 and TRBJ1-5, with TRBD1 identical over 7 bases. The CDR3 spans 12 residues. J was trimmed by 6 bases and V by 4 bases; bases with no gene match: 1. The V gene's germline CDR1 is SGHDT and CDR2 YYEEEE. The CDR3 nucleotides are TGTGCCAGCAGCCGACAGGGTCAGCCCCAGCATTTT. This gives the protein CASSRQGQPQHF.

V usage is TRBV24-1 and J usage is TRBJ2-3; a weak D match, TRBD1 (5 bases). The CDR3 is 12 amino acids. Germline CDR1 KGHDR, CDR2 SFDVKD. With 4 bases removed from V and 7 bases from J, the gap between germline ends came to 8 bases. The CDR3 region is CATSDQGNTQYF. As DNA, the CDR3 is TGTGCCACCAGTGACCAGGGAAATACGCAGTATTTT.